What follows is one T cell receptor beta chain and its context. Its matching antigen is unknown. This specimen belongs to a study of T cells after yellow fever vaccination. Study-wide findings and caveats: Though weaker, the secondary response peaked faster, on day 5 versus 15. Detected again after the booster were most primary-vaccination clones, at almost 97% CD4 and about 90% CD8. Researchers noted that a small share of clonotypes showed up in both CD4 and CD8 compartments.

5'RACE template switching produced TCR cDNA carrying a universal primer site and UMIs. One entry per CDR3 protein, called by TCRdb with MiXCR from the 5' RACE reads. The sample includes hundreds of thousands of distinct CDR3 sequences, roughly 8.7% of them seen just once. Germline assignment: CDR1 LGHNA and CDR2 YSLEER. Trimming took 1 base from V and 3 from J, leaving 10 bases between them. CDR3 size: 15 residues. This clonotype was sampled from a man aged 18 to 29 who received the YFV17D yellow fever vaccine. The sample here was PBMCs, taken on the day of the first yellow fever vaccination. The rearrangement joins TRBV4-3 to TRBJ2-4, with D perhaps TRBD1 (5 bases). CDR3 in DNA: TGCGCCAGCAGCCAAGCTTCAGGGCTCAAAAACATTCAGTACTTC. Translation gives CASSQASGLKNIQYF.